This TCR beta chain was found in a study of response to subunit inactivated influenza vaccine. CDR1 and CDR2 (germline): MDHEN, SYDVKM. CDR3 length: 13 residues. The V gene lost 1 base and the J gene lost 5 bases, with 8 bases spanning the gap. Regarding the study as a whole: With each seasonal influenza vaccination, the authors suggested, few new T cells are recruited.

One entry per CDR3 protein results from TCRdb running MiXCR on the RT-PCR reads. The sample holds approximately 300,000 distinct CDR3 sequences; about 20% are singletons and the top ten take around a tenth. The sample holds a few counts of this clonotype. Its specificity is unknown. The TCR sequence derives from a man aged 50 to 75 who received an inactivated influenza vaccine. The input for sequencing was PBMCs from blood, taken approximately 20 months after vaccination. The J gene is TRBJ1-2, the V gene TRBV28; a possible D gene is TRBD1 (5 bases). The CDR3 nucleotides read TGTGCCAGCAGTTTATCGGGACTGTATGGCTACACCTTC. Protein product: CASSLSGLYGYTF.